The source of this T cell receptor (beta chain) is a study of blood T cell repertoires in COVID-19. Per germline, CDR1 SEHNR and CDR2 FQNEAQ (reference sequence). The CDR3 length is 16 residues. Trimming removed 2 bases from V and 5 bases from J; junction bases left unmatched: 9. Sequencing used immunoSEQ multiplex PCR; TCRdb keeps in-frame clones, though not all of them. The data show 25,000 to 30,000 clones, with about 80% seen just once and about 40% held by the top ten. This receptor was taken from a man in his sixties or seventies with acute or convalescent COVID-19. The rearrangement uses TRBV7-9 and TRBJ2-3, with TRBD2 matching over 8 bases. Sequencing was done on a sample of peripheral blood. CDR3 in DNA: TGTGCCAGCAGCTTACGATCGGGAGGGCCGGGAGATACGCAGTATTTT. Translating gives CASSLRSGGPGDTQYF. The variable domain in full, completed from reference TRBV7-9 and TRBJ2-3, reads DTGVSQNPRHKITKRGQNVTFRCDPISEHNRLYWYRQTLGQGPEFLTYFQNEAQLEKSRLLSDRFSAERPKGSFSTLEIQRTEQGDSAMYLCASSLRSGGPGDTQYFGPGTRLTVL.